This TCR beta chain originates from a study of blood T cell repertoires in COVID-19. Sequenced by immunoSEQ multiplex PCR; TCRdb stores in-frame clones only, minus some. This table has under 200,000 clones, more than 75% appearing once. Participant age was roughly 18 to 89 years, and participants resided in roughly 24 US areas. Germline assignment: CDR1 SGHVS and CDR2 FNYEAQ. V was clipped by 5 bases and J by 1 base, with 17 bases between them. The CDR3 loop spans 16 amino acids. This TCR was recovered from a woman between 45 and 60 years old who had recovered from COVID-19. The chain is built from TRBV7-6 and TRBJ2-5; D is possibly TRBD1 (6 bases). The sequencing input was PBMCs or T cells enriched from blood (not recorded which). Here the CDR3 reads CASSRSKEGGQETQYF. The DNA of the CDR3 is TGTGCCAGCAGCCGGAGCAAGGAAGGGGGCCAAGAGACCCAGTACTTC.